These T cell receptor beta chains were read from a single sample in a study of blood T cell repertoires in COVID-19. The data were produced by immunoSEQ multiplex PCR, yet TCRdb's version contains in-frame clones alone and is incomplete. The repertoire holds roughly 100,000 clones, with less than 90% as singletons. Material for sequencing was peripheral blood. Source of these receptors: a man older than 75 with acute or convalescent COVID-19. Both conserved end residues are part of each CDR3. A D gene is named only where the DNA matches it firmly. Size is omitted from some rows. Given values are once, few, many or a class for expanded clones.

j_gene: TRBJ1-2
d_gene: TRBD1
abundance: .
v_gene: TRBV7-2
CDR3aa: CASSPDRASYTF
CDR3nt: TGTGCCAGCAGCCCGGACAGGGCGAGCTACACCTTC

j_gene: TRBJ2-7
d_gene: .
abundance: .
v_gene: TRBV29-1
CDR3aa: CSYCPSTCYEQYF
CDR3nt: TGCAGCTATTGCCCCTCGACATGCTACGAGCAGTACTTC

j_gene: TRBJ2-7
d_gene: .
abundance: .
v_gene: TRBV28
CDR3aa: CASTFGGSRSEQYF
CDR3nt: TGTGCCAGCACCTTTGGGGGGTCCCGGTCCGAGCAGTACTTC

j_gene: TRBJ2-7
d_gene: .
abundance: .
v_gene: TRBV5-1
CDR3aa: CASSTRPSGVGHEQYF
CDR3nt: TGCGCCAGCAGCACCCGACCCTCAGGGGTCGGACACGAGCAGTACTTC

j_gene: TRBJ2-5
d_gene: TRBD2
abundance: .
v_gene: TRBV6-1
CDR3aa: CASSEARGLAGAETQYF
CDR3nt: TGTGCCAGCAGTGAAGCGCGGGGACTAGCGGGAGCAGAGACCCAGTACTTC

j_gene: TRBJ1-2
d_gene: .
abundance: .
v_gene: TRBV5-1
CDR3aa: CASSFGSGEYYGYTF
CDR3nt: .

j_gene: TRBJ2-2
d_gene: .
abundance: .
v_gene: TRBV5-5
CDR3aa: CASSLGTAVTGELFF
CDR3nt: TGTGCCAGCAGCCTCGGGACTGCAGTCACCGGGGAGCTGTTTTTT

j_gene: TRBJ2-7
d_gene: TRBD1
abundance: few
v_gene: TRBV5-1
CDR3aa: CASSLTGGVGEQYF
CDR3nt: TGCGCCAGCAGCTTGACAGGGGGAGTGGGCGAGCAGTACTTC

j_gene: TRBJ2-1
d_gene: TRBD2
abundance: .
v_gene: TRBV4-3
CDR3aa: CASSQGASGRLGEQFF
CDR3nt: TGCGCCAGCAGCCAGGGAGCTAGCGGGAGATTAGGTGAGCAGTTCTTC

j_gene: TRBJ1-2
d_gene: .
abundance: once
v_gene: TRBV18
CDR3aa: CASSPTGSEGYTF
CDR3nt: TGTGCCAGCTCACCAACCGGGAGCGAAGGCTACACCTTC

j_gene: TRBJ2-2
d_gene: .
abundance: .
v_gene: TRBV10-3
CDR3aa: CAIKGQGTTGELFF
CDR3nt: TGTGCCATCAAGGGTCAGGGGACGACCGGGGAGCTGTTTTTT

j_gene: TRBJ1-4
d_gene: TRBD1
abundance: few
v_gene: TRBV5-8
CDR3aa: CASSHGTGKEKLFF
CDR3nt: TGTGCCAGCAGCCATGGGACAGGGAAAGAAAAACTGTTTTTT

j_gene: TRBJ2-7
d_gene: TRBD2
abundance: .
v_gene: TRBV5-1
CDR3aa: CASSVLAGEQLYF
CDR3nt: TGCGCCAGCAGCGTGTTAGCGGGAGAGCAGCTGTACTTC

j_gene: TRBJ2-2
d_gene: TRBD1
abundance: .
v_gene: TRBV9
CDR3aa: CASSVQGATGELFF
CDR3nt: TGTGCCAGCAGCGTCCAGGGGGCAACCGGGGAGCTGTTTTTT

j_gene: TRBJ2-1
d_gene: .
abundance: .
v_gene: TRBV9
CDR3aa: CASSVGGESYNEQFF
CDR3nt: TGTGCCAGCAGCGTAGGTGGGGAGTCCTACAATGAGCAGTTCTTC